The sequence of this TCR beta chain was determined in a study of PD-L1 blockade in urothelial cancer. The wider study: It was around 2014 that patients started atezolizumab at 1,200 mg intravenously every 3 weeks.

The time point denotes: pretreatment peripheral blood. The CDR3 sequence is 14 residues long. Germline assignment: CDR1 SGHRS and CDR2 YFSETQ. V lost 3 bases and J 5 bases, leaving 15 bases between the germline ends. Method: immunoSEQ multiplex PCR; TCRdb's copy keeps in-frame clones and lacks some. The table shows approximately 100,000 clones, with roughly nine tenths occurring only once. This receptor was identified in a woman older than 75 with urothelial cancer. The gene calls are TRBV5-1 and TRBJ2-7; maybe TRBD1 (6 bases). The sequences come from PBMCs, collected around atezolizumab (anti-PD-L1) treatment. CDR3: CASSSRGTHHEQYF. CDR3 coding DNA: TGCGCCAGCAGCTCAAGGGGGACCCACCACGAGCAGTACTTC.